This T cell receptor beta chain was recovered during a study of blood T cell repertoires in COVID-19. Study as a whole: The samples span acute and convalescent COVID-19 from the United States, Italy and Spain. The analysed material was cDNA or gDNA that came from T cells, B-cell-depleted T cells, or PBMCs.

As handled by the study authors: Estimated nucleated cell counts came from reference gene primer amplification. Repertoires were generated with immunoSEQ multiplex PCR, while TCRdb's copy carries only in-frame clones and drops some. From that table come the V and J calls and clone size; the DNA was used to work out D and trimming. The sample includes around 130,000 clones, approximately 81% of them seen just once. The receptor was derived from a woman in her twenties or thirties who had recovered from COVID-19. The sequencing sample was made of peripheral blood.

The CDR3: CASSQRQVANTEAFF. DNA for the CDR3: TGCGCCAGCAGCCAGCGACAGGTCGCGAACACTGAAGCTTTCTTT. This chain uses TRBV4-1 with TRBJ1-1, with D perhaps matching TRBD1 (6 bases). The CDR3 loop spans 15 amino acids. The germline V gene has CDR1 MGHRA and CDR2 YSYEKL. V was pared by 3 bases and J by 1 base, with 12 bases between.